This TCR beta chain stems from a study of T-cell reconstitution after alpha-beta-depleted transplantation in children. As it was prepared, the TCRbeta library received unique molecular identifiers. In TCRdb, the PCR reads were re-called with MiXCR into one record per CDR3 protein. The data show more than 450,000 distinct CDR3 sequences, around 16% seen once. The CDR3 has 13 amino acids. Germline CDR1 SGHVS, CDR2 FNYEAQ. The V end lost 6 bases, the J end lost 1 base, and 9 bases lay between the germline ends. The TCR sequence derives from a human donor who donated a stem cell graft to a child with acute lymphoblastic leukemia. The J gene is TRBJ1-1, the V gene TRBV7-6; D unresolved. The material was PBMCs from the stem cell graft donor, obtained from the stem cell graft. This CDR3 is CASRQTPNTEAFF. CDR3 bases: TGTGCCAGCAGGCAGACACCGAACACTGAAGCTTTCTTT.